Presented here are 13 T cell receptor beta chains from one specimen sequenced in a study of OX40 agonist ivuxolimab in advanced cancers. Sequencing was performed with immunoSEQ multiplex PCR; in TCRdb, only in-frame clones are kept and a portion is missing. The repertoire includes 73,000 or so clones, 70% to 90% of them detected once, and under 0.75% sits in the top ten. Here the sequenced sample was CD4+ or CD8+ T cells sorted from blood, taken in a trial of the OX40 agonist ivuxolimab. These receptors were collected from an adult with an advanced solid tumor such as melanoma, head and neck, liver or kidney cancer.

For the CDR3, the DNA is TGTGCCAGCAGCTCAGACACTGCTGGGGATTCACCCCTCCACTTT. The encoded protein is CASSSDTAGDSPLHF. The genes are TRBV7-2 and TRBJ1-6; no definite D call. This CDR3 is 15 amino acids long. Trimming shortened V by 4 bases and J by 8 bases, and 15 bases separated the two germline ends. CDR1 SGHTA and CDR2 FQGNSA come from the germline V gene.

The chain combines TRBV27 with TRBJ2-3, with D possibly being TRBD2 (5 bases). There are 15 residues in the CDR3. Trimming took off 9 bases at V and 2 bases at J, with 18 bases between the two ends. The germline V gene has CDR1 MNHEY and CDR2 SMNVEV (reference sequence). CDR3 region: CASHFRRPLTDTQYF. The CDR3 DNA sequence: TGTGCCAGTCACTTTAGGAGGCCTCTCACAGATACGCAGTATTTT.

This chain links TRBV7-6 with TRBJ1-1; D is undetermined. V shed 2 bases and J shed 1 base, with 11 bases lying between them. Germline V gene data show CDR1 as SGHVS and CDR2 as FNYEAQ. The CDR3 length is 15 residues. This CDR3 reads CASSLTAVPNTEAFF. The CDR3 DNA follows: TGTGCCAGCAGCTTAACGGCAGTCCCGAACACTGAAGCTTTCTTT.

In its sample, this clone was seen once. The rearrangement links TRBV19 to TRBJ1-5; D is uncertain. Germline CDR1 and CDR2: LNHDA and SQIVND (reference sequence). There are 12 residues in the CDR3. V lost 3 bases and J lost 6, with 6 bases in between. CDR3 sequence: CASSIIGQPQHF. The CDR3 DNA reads TGTGCCAGTAGTATCATCGGTCAGCCCCAGCATTTT.

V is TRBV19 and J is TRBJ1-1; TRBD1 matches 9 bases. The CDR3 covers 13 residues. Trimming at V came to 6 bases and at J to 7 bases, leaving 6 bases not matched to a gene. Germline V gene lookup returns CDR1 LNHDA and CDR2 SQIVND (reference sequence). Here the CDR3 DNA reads TGTGCCAGTAGCCGACAGGGGGGGATTGAAGCTTTCTTT. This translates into CASSRQGGIEAFF.

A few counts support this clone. The DNA of the CDR3 is TGTGCCAGCAGCTTAGAGGGACAGGGGACTGAAGCTTTCTTT. Amino acids: CASSLEGQGTEAFF. The gene calls are TRBV7-2 and TRBJ1-1; TRBD1 matches 10 bases. The CDR3 length is 14 residues. Germline loops: CDR1 SGHTA, CDR2 FQGNSA. Trimming took 1 base from V and 5 from J; bases not matched to a gene: 1.

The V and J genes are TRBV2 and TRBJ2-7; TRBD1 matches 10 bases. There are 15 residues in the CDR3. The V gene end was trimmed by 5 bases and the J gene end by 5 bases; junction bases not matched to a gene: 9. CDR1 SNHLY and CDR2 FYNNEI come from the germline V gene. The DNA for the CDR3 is TGTGCCAGCAGTCTTCCCGGGACAGGGGTCCACGAGCAGTACTTC. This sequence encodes CASSLPGTGVHEQYF. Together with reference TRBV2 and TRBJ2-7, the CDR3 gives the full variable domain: EPEVTQTPSHQVTQMGQEVILRCVPISNHLYFYWYRQILGQKVEFLVSFYNNEISEKSEIFDDQFSVERPDGSNFTLKIRSTKLEDSAMYFCASSLPGTGVHEQYFGPGTRLTVT.

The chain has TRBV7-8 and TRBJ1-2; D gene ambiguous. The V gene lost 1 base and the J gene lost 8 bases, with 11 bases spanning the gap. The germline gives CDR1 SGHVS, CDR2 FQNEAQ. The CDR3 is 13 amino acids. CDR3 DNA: TGTGCCAGCAGCTTAGGTGCCGGGCAAGGCTACACCTTC. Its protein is CASSLGAGQGYTF.

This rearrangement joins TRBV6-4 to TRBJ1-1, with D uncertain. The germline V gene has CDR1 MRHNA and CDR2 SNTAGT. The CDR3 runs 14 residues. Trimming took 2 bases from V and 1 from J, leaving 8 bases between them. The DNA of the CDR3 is TGTGCCAGCAGTGACACAGACGGGAACACTGAAGCTTTCTTT. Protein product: CASSDTDGNTEAFF.

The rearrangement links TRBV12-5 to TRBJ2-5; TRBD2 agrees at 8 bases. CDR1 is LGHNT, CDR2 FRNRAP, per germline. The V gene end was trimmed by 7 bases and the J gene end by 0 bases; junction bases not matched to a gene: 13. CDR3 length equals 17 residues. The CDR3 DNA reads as TGTGCTAGTGCCCCGCGGGGGGCAGGATTGGACCAAGAGACCCAGTACTTC. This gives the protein CASAPRGAGLDQETQYF.

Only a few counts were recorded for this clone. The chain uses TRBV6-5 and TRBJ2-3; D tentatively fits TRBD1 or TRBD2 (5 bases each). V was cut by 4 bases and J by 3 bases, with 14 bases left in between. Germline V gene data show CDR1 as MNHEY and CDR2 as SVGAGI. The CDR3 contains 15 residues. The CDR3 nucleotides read TGTGCCAGCAGTTTTCGAGTTTGGGGGACAGATACGCAGTATTTT. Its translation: CASSFRVWGTDTQYF.

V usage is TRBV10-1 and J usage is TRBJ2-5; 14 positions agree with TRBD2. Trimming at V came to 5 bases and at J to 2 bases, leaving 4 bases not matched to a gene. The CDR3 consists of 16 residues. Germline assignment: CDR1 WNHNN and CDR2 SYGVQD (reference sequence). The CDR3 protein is CASSLGLAGAQETQYF. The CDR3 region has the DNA TGCGCCAGCAGTTTGGGACTAGCGGGAGCACAAGAGACCCAGTACTTC.

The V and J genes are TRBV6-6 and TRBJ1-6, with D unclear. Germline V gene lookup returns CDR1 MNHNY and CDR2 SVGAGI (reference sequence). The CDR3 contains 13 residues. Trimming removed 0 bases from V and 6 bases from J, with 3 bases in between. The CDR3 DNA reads TGTGCCAGCAGTTACTCGGGTAATTCACCCCTCCACTTT. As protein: CASSYSGNSPLHF.